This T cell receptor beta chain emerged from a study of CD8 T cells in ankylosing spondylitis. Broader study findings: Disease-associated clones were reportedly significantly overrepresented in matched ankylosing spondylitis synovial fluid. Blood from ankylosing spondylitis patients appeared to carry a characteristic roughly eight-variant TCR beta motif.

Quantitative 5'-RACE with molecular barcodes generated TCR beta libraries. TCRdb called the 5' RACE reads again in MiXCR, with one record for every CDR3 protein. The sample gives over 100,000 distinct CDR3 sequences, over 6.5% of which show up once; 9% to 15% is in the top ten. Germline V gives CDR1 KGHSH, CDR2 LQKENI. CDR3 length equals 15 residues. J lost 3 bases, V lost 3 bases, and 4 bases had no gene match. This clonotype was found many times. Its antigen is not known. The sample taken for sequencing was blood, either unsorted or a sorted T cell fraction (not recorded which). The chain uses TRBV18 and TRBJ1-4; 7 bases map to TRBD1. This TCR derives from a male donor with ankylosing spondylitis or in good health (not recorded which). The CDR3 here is CASSPSGGSNEKLFF. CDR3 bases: TGTGCCAGCTCACCTTCAGGGGGATCTAATGAAAAACTGTTTTTT.